What follows are 27 T cell receptor beta chains derived from one specimen sequenced in a study of PD-L1 blockade in urothelial cancer. Time point meaning: peripheral blood 6 weeks after treatment start. Produced via immunoSEQ multiplex PCR; TCRdb's table is partial and in-frame only. Here the sample spans tens of thousands of clones, about nine tenths being singletons. This sample comprised PBMCs, obtained around atezolizumab (anti-PD-L1) treatment. Source of these receptors: a man between 60 and 75 years old with urothelial cancer.

The chain has TRBV5-1 and TRBJ2-1; a weak D match, TRBD2 (7 bases). The CDR3 spans 15 residues. Germline CDR1 SGHRS, CDR2 YFSETQ. With 4 bases removed from V and 4 bases from J, the gap between germline ends came to 15 bases. CDR3 nucleotide sequence: TGCGCCAGCAGCCCGCCCGGGGGGCCTTACAATGAGCAGTTCTTC. Its protein is CASSPPGGPYNEQFF. Based on the CDR3 plus reference TRBV5-1 and TRBJ2-1, the full variable domain is KAGVTQTPRYLIKTRGQQVTLSCSPISGHRSVSWYQQTPGQGLQFLFEYFSETQRNKGNFPGRFSGRQFSNSRSEMNVSTLELGDSALYLCASSPPGGPYNEQFFGPGTRLTVL.

This chain uses TRBV7-9 with TRBJ2-7; tentatively, D is TRBD2 (6 bases). Trimming took off 5 bases at V and 4 bases at J, with 12 bases between the two ends. The CDR3 runs 13 residues. CDR1 SEHNR and CDR2 FQNEAQ come from the germline V gene (reference sequence). In DNA, the CDR3 is TGTGCCAGCAGCGGGACTCTAGATTACGAGCAGTACTTC. Its protein product is CASSGTLDYEQYF.

The V gene is TRBV4-3, the J gene TRBJ2-5; 9 nucleotides align to TRBD2. CDR3 length: 16 amino acids. Trimming took 3 bases from V and 7 from J; bases not matched to a gene: 12. Germline loops: CDR1 LGHNA, CDR2 YSLEER. The CDR3 DNA sequence: TGCGCCAGCAGCCATTCACTAGCGGGTGGAGGAGGGACCCAGTACTTC. It specifies CASSHSLAGGGGTQYF.

The chain carries TRBV10-3 and TRBJ2-7, with D perhaps matching TRBD1 (6 bases). V was shortened by 6 bases and J by 1 base, with 10 bases between the two germline ends. This CDR3 has 13 amino acids. CDR1 and CDR2 (germline): ENHRY, SYGVKD. The CDR3 spells CAIRSGDSYEQYF. CDR3 sequence (DNA): TGTGCCATCAGGTCAGGGGATTCCTACGAGCAGTACTTC.

The rearrangement links TRBV4-3 to TRBJ2-7, with TRBD2 identical over 11 bases. CDR1 and CDR2 from the germline V gene are LGHNA and YSLEER. V shed 3 bases and J 2 bases; nucleotides not matched to a gene: 6. The length of the CDR3 is 16 residues. The CDR3 sequence: CASSHLPSGRTYEQYF. Written as DNA, the CDR3 is TGCGCCAGCAGCCACCTCCCTAGCGGGAGGACCTACGAGCAGTACTTC.

The gene calls are TRBV27 and TRBJ2-2, with 7 bases lining up with TRBD2. Unmatched junction bases numbered 7, after V lost 5 bases and J lost 4 bases. Looked up from germline, CDR1 is MNHEY and CDR2 is SMNVEV (reference sequence). The CDR3 contains 15 residues. CDR3 sequence reads: CASSPLWTSTGELFF. Written as DNA, the CDR3 is TGTGCCAGCAGTCCACTCTGGACTAGCACCGGGGAGCTGTTTTTT.

V gene TRBV5-1 combines with J gene TRBJ2-5; D may be TRBD1 (5 bases). CDR3 length: 16 residues. Trimming removed 2 bases at V and 5 bases at J, with 19 bases between. The germline gives CDR1 SGHRS, CDR2 YFSETQ. Here the CDR3 reads CASSFSGSGLEETQYF. The CDR3 coding sequence is TGCGCCAGCAGCTTTTCAGGGTCGGGCTTGGAGGAGACCCAGTACTTC.

Only one count was recorded for this clone. The chain has TRBV5-1 and TRBJ2-7; D is undetermined. Germline assignment: CDR1 SGHRS and CDR2 YFSETQ. This CDR3 is 15 amino acids long. Trimming removed 0 bases from V and 0 bases from J, with 10 bases in between. The CDR3 DNA is TGCGCCAGCAGCTTGGTGTCAGGCAGCTCCTACGAGCAGTACTTC. Protein: CASSLVSGSSYEQYF. Based on the CDR3 plus reference TRBV5-1 and TRBJ2-7, the full variable domain is KAGVTQTPRYLIKTRGQQVTLSCSPISGHRSVSWYQQTPGQGLQFLFEYFSETQRNKGNFPGRFSGRQFSNSRSEMNVSTLELGDSALYLCASSLVSGSSYEQYFGPGTRLTVT.

This clone was counted a single time. The chain carries TRBV27 and TRBJ1-2, with TRBD1 matching over 12 bases. From germline, CDR1 is MNHEY and CDR2 SMNVEV (reference sequence). This CDR3 has 18 residues. Germline trimming cut 1 base from V and 2 bases from J; bases unmatched to any gene: 8. CDR3 DNA sequence: TGTGCCAGCAGTTTATTGGGGGACAGGGGGCGCGGAAACTATGGCTACACCTTC. Translation: CASSLLGDRGRGNYGYTF.

The chain joins TRBV5-1 to TRBJ1-2, with D hard to call. Trimming left V 4 bases short and J 0 bases short, with 13 bases between. Germline V gene data show CDR1 as SGHRS and CDR2 as YFSETQ. The CDR3 consists of 15 residues. CDR3 bases: TGCGCCAGCAGCCAGCGTGGAGGCTCTAACTATGGCTACACCTTC. Translation gives CASSQRGGSNYGYTF.

V gene TRBV7-3 combines with J gene TRBJ2-3; 8 positions match TRBD2. CDR3 length equals 17 residues. Germline loops: CDR1 SGHTA, CDR2 FQGTGA. Germline trimming cut 5 bases from V and 2 bases from J; bases unmatched to any gene: 12. The CDR3 sequence is CASSQPGGSGNTDTQYF. CDR3 DNA: TGTGCCAGCAGCCAGCCCGGGGGTAGCGGGAACACAGATACGCAGTATTTT.

This clone has a handful of counts. V gene TRBV9 combines with J gene TRBJ1-1, with D possibly being TRBD1 (6 bases). The ends were cut back, 0 bases at V and 3 bases at J, with 15 bases in the middle. Looked up from germline, CDR1 is SGDLS and CDR2 is YYNGEE. The CDR3 is 16 residues long. CDR3 bases: TGTGCCAGCAGCGTAGGCCAGGGGCTAATGGACACTGAAGCTTTCTTT. Translating gives CASSVGQGLMDTEAFF.

The chain joins TRBV19 to TRBJ1-2; unclear D gene. V was pared by 3 bases and J by 4 bases, with 15 bases between. Germline lookup yields CDR1 LNHDA and CDR2 SQIVND (reference sequence). This CDR3 is built from 15 residues. CDR3 region: CASSMVAPTTYGYTF. The CDR3 DNA is TGTGCCAGTAGTATGGTGGCACCTACTACCTATGGCTACACCTTC.

This chain uses TRBV11-2 with TRBJ2-7; D perhaps matches TRBD1 (6 bases). The CDR3 totals 17 residues. Trimming removed 0 bases at V and 0 bases at J, with 15 bases between. The germline V gene encodes CDR1 SGHAT and CDR2 FQNNGV. DNA for the CDR3: TGTGCCAGCAGCTTAGATCCCGGAACAGGGCACTCCTACGAGCAGTACTTC. Protein product: CASSLDPGTGHSYEQYF. Together with reference TRBV11-2 and TRBJ2-7, the CDR3 gives the full variable domain: EAGVAQSPRYKIIEKRQSVAFWCNPISGHATLYWYQQILGQGPKLLIQFQNNGVVDDSQLPKDRFSAERLKGVDSTLKIQPAKLEDSAVYLCASSLDPGTGHSYEQYFGPGTRLTVT.

This sequence joins TRBV28 and TRBJ2-5, with 8 bases matching TRBD1. Germline V gives CDR1 MDHEN, CDR2 SYDVKM. Trimming cost V 4 bases and J 2 bases; bases outside gene matches: 6. There are 15 residues in the CDR3. The CDR3 DNA is TGTGCCAGCAGTTCGCCAGGGGGCTCTCAAGAGACCCAGTACTTC. Translated, it gives CASSSPGGSQETQYF.

The gene calls are TRBV5-1 and TRBJ2-3; TRBD1 aligns across 7 bases. Germline CDR1 SGHRS, CDR2 YFSETQ. This CDR3 has 14 residues. Unmatched junction bases numbered 3, after V lost 3 bases and J lost 2 bases. CDR3: CASSWDRNTDTQYF. CDR3 in DNA: TGCGCCAGCAGCTGGGACAGAAACACAGATACGCAGTATTTT.

The gene calls are TRBV9 and TRBJ1-6; D not resolved. Germline lookup yields CDR1 SGDLS and CDR2 YYNGEE. The germline V and J ends were trimmed by 0 bases and 5 bases, with 3 bases remaining between them. The CDR3 totals 13 residues. The CDR3 sequence: CASSVANNSPLHF. The CDR3 coding sequence is TGTGCCAGCAGCGTAGCTAATAATTCACCCCTCCACTTT.

The CDR3 DNA reads as TGTGCCAGCAGCGCCAGGGGAGCGGGGGGGCTAGGGGAGACCCAGTACTTC. Translated, it gives CASSARGAGGLGETQYF. This chain connects TRBV11-1 to TRBJ2-5, with 10 nucleotides matching TRBD2. The CDR3 is 17 residues long. Germline V gene sequence: CDR1 SGHAT, CDR2 FQDESV (reference sequence). V lost 5 bases, J lost 5 bases, and 14 bases stayed unmatched.

This clone was picked up a small number of times. V and J are TRBV18 and TRBJ1-5; 9 bases align to TRBD1. Unmatched junction bases numbered 4, after V lost 3 bases and J lost 7 bases. The CDR3 contains 14 residues. Germline CDR1 and CDR2: KGHSH and LQKENI. CDR3 residues: CASSPDRGWQPQHF. DNA of the CDR3: TGTGCCAGCTCACCGGACAGGGGCTGGCAGCCCCAGCATTTT. Together with reference TRBV18 and TRBJ1-5, the CDR3 gives the full variable domain: NAGVMQNPRHLVRRRGQEARLRCSPMKGHSHVYWYRQLPEEGLKFMVYLQKENIIDESGMPKERFSAEFPKEGPSILRIQQVVRGDSAAYFCASSPDRGWQPQHFGDGTRLSIL.

V usage is TRBV18 and J usage is TRBJ1-1; D not resolved. CDR1 is KGHSH, CDR2 LQKENI, per germline. The length of the CDR3 is 14 residues. The ends were cut back, 0 bases at V and 1 base at J, with 6 bases in the middle. CDR3 region: CASSPPAGNTEAFF. In DNA, the CDR3 is TGTGCCAGCTCACCACCGGCGGGGAACACTGAAGCTTTCTTT.

V is TRBV28 and J is TRBJ1-3; TRBD1 agrees at 9 bases. The germline V gene encodes CDR1 MDHEN and CDR2 SYDVKM. Unmatched junction bases numbered 9, after V lost 6 bases and J lost 0 bases. The CDR3 has 17 residues. The CDR3 spells CASRLTGGRGSGNTIYF. The CDR3 DNA sequence: TGTGCCAGCAGGCTGACAGGGGGTAGGGGCTCTGGAAACACCATATATTTT.

CDR3: CASSYSPGAGNTIYF. The CDR3 DNA reads as TGTGCCAGCAGTTACTCGCCGGGGGCTGGAAACACCATATATTTT. The chain couples TRBV6-6 to TRBJ1-3; possible D gene TRBD1, 5 bases. CDR3 length: 15 residues. V dropped 0 bases and J dropped 2 bases, with 8 bases sitting between them. Germline V gene lookup returns CDR1 MNHNY and CDR2 SVGAGI (reference sequence).

This chain uses TRBV6-5 with TRBJ2-7; 8 nucleotides agree with TRBD1. In germline, CDR1 is MNHEY, CDR2 SVGAGI. The CDR3 sequence is 11 residues long. Trimming at V came to 5 bases and at J to 6 bases, leaving 0 bases not matched to a gene. The CDR3 loop reads CASSTGGEQYF. DNA for the CDR3: TGTGCCAGCAGTACAGGGGGCGAGCAGTACTTC.

This chain connects TRBV30 to TRBJ1-2, with no clear D. The V gene's germline CDR1 is GTSNPN and CDR2 SVGIG (reference sequence). The germline V and J ends were trimmed by 5 bases and 4 bases, with 11 bases remaining between them. The length of the CDR3 is 12 residues. CDR3 DNA: TGTGCCTGGTCGGCGGGTTCCTATGGCTACACCTTC. This codes for CAWSAGSYGYTF.

The V call is TRBV10-3, the J call TRBJ2-7, with 13 bases identical to TRBD2. The ends lost 8 bases at V and 2 bases at J; junction bases unmatched: 6. CDR3 length: 15 residues. Germline loops: CDR1 ENHRY, CDR2 SYGVKD. The chain's CDR3 is CAIGNGLAGAYEQYF. The CDR3, as DNA: TGTGCCATCGGTAACGGACTAGCGGGAGCCTACGAGCAGTACTTC.

The chain recombines TRBV10-3 with TRBJ1-5, with TRBD1 identical over 10 bases. Germline lookup yields CDR1 ENHRY and CDR2 SYGVKD. The V gene end was trimmed by 6 bases and the J gene end by 6 bases; junction bases not matched to a gene: 8. This CDR3 spans 15 amino acids. The CDR3 here is CAIRGTGDAGQPQHF. Here the CDR3 DNA reads TGTGCCATCAGGGGGACAGGGGATGCAGGTCAGCCCCAGCATTTT.

J is TRBJ1-3 and V is TRBV6-6, with D possibly matching TRBD1 (6 bases). CDR1 and CDR2 from the germline V gene are MNHNY and SVGAGI (reference sequence). The V gene lost 8 bases and the J gene lost 0 bases, with 8 bases spanning the gap. CDR3 length equals 13 residues. The CDR3 loop is CASGGASGNTIYF. The CDR3 nucleotides read TGTGCCAGCGGGGGGGCCTCTGGAAACACCATATATTTT.